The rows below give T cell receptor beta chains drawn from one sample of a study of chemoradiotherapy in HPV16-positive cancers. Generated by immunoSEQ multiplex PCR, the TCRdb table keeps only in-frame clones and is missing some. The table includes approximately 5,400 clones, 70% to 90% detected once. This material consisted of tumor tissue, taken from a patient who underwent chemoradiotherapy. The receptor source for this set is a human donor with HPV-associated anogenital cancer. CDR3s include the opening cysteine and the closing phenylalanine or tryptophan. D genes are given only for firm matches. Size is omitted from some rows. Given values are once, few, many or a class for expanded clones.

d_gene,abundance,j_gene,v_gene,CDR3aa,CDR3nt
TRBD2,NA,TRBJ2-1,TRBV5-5,CASSSLAGVEEQFF,TGTGCCAGCAGCTCACTAGCGGGAGTTGAAGAGCAGTTCTTC
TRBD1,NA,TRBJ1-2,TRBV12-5,CASGISAQGAGYGYTF,TGTGCTAGTGGGATCTCCGCACAGGGGGCCGGCTATGGCTACACCTTC
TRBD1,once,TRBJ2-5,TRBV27,CASSLSPRGQETQYF,TGTGCCAGCAGTTTATCCCCCAGGGGGCAAGAGACCCAGTACTTC
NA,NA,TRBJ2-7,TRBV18,CASSKGLFEQYF,TGTGCCAGCTCAAAAGGACTTTTCGAGCAGTACTTC
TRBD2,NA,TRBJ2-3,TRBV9,CASSVGVTSGSTDTQYF,TGTGCCAGCAGCGTAGGAGTAACTAGCGGGAGTACAGATACGCAGTATTTT
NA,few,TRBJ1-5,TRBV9,CASSPEGSNQPQHF,TGTGCCAGCAGCCCGGAGGGAAGCAATCAGCCCCAGCATTTT
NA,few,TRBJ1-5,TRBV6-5,CASSSGTGQPQHF,TGTGCCAGCAGTTCCGGGACCGGCCAGCCCCAGCATTTT
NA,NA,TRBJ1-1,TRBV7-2,CASSLGVWTEAFF,TGTGCCAGCAGCCTCGGGGTTTGGACTGAAGCTTTCTTT
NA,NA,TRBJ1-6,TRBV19,CASSIGGSPLHF,TGTGCCAGTAGTATCGGGGGGTCACCCCTCCACTTT
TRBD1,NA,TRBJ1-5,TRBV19,CASSMGQGGQPQHF,TGTGCCAGTAGTATGGGACAGGGCGGTCAGCCCCAGCATTTT